This TCR beta chain was documented in a study of blood T cell repertoires in COVID-19. Produced via immunoSEQ multiplex PCR; TCRdb's table is partial and in-frame only. The top ten clones hold 1.4% to 1.5% of a sample with approximately 210,000 clones, 88% of them seen once. J gave up 4 bases and V 3 bases, and 7 bases lay outside the gene matches. This CDR3 has 16 residues. Per germline, CDR1 MNHNY and CDR2 SVGAGI (reference sequence). The rearrangement links TRBV6-6 to TRBJ1-3; 9 nucleotides line up with TRBD1. The TCR sequence derives from a man aged 18 to 30 with active or convalescent COVID-19. Sequenced input: peripheral blood. The CDR3 DNA reads as TGTGCCAGCAGTTATCCAGGACAGGGGTTGGGAAACACCATATATTTT. Residues: CASSYPGQGLGNTIYF.